This T cell receptor (beta chain) was recovered during a study of post-analysis software for immune sequencing data. Study-wide points: Those with multiple sclerosis, the patient group, showed significantly lower normalized Chao1 diversity than controls. The F measure placed samples prepared in the same batch into strongly shared clusters. TRBV5-6, TRBV5-1 and TRBV20-1 were among four or five TRBV segments more frequent in patients than controls.

This clonotype was counted a few times. Antigen: not known. The library was made from cDNA and included unique molecular identifiers. T cells numbering about 1 to 11 million yielded 500,000 to 550,000 cDNA molecules. TCRdb recomputed calls from the PCR reads with MiXCR, one row per CDR3 protein. In the table there are 380,000 or so distinct CDR3 sequences, less than 40% of which are singletons. The germline V gene has CDR1 LGHNA and CDR2 YSLEER. V lost 3 bases to trimming and J lost 5 bases, with 16 bases between them. This CDR3 is built from 15 residues. J is TRBJ2-5 and V is TRBV4-3; possible D gene TRBD1, 6 bases. The sequencing input was blood. The source is a girl aged 10 to 17 with multiple sclerosis. DNA for the CDR3: TGCGCCAGCAGCCAGACCTTTGGGGGCGGCGAGACCCAGTACTTC. It codes for CASSQTFGGGETQYF.